This entry lists 10 T cell receptor beta chains sequenced from one sample in a study of identical twins. TCRdb reprocessed the 5' RACE reads with MiXCR, giving one entry per CDR3 protein. The data show about 460,000 distinct CDR3 sequences, 11% to 15% seen once. The data also belong to a second study, concerning yellow fever vaccine responses in identical twins.

Sequenced sample: CD4+ T cells sorted from blood. All receptors come from a woman under 30 in good health.

This clonotype occurred a few times. The genes are TRBV10-3 and TRBJ2-7; no definite D call. Trimming removed 6 bases at V and 5 bases at J, with 11 bases between. The CDR3 totals 12 residues. The germline gives CDR1 ENHRY, CDR2 SYGVKD. The CDR3 region is CAIRSHGDEQYF. CDR3 sequence (DNA): TGTGCCATCAGATCCCATGGAGACGAGCAGTACTTC.

This clonotype has at least ten counts. The rearrangement links TRBV29-1 to TRBJ2-5; 9 bases agree with TRBD2. The germline V gene has CDR1 SQVTM and CDR2 ANQGSEA. The CDR3 contains 14 residues. After removal of 1 base from V and 5 bases from J, the junction contained 5 bases not matched to a gene. CDR3 amino acids: CSVEGSGSTETQYF. CDR3 sequence (DNA): TGCAGCGTTGAAGGTAGCGGGAGTACGGAGACCCAGTACTTC. Based on the CDR3 plus reference TRBV29-1 and TRBJ2-5, the full variable domain is SAVISQKPSRDICQRGTSLTIQCQVDSQVTMMFWYRQQPGQSLTLIATANQGSEATYESGFVIDKFPISRPNLTFSTLTVSNMSPEDSSIYLCSVEGSGSTETQYFGPGTRLLVL.

The rearrangement uses TRBV4-2 and TRBJ2-2, with D tentatively TRBD1 (5 bases). Germline V gives CDR1 LGHNA, CDR2 YNFKEQ. The length of the CDR3 is 16 residues. Trimming took off 0 bases at V and 2 bases at J, with 10 bases between the two ends. For the CDR3, the DNA is TGTGCCAGCAGCCAAGACAGTCAGGGAAACACCGGGGAGCTGTTTTTT. It specifies CASSQDSQGNTGELFF.

This clonotype has more than one count but fewer than ten. This rearrangement joins TRBV9 to TRBJ2-1; 9 positions match TRBD2. Germline CDR1 reads SGDLS; CDR2 reads YYNGEE. V was pared by 0 bases and J by 7 bases, with 5 bases of the junction left unmatched. The CDR3 has 15 amino acids. DNA of the CDR3: TGTGCCAGCAGCGTAGGCGGGGGGGCCAAGAATGAGCAGTTCTTC. This sequence encodes CASSVGGGAKNEQFF.

This clonotype has a handful of counts. The rearrangement uses TRBV12-3 or TRBV12-4 and TRBJ2-3; TRBD2 matches at 8 bases. V lost 6 bases and J lost 2; bases outside the gene matches: 10. The CDR3 consists of 16 residues. CDR3 in DNA: TGTGCCAGCAGCCCAAGGGGCGGGGGGACCACAGATACGCAGTATTTT. The encoded protein is CASSPRGGGTTDTQYF.

V and J are TRBV2 and TRBJ2-1; D possibly corresponds to TRBD2 (6 bases). CDR3 length equals 15 residues. V lost 7 bases to trimming and J lost 0 bases, with 13 bases between them. Germline loops: CDR1 SNHLY, CDR2 FYNNEI. The CDR3 sequence: CASIGRSHSYNEQFF. The CDR3 DNA is TGTGCCAGCATCGGGAGATCCCACTCCTACAATGAGCAGTTCTTC.

Written as DNA, the CDR3 is TGTGCCAGCAGCCTGACCGGGACAGATTATAATTCACCCCTCCACTTT. As protein: CASSLTGTDYNSPLHF. This rearrangement joins TRBV5-5 to TRBJ1-6, with 7 bases identical to TRBD1. Germline V gene sequence: CDR1 SGHKS, CDR2 YYEKEE (reference sequence). V shed 4 bases and J 4 bases; nucleotides not matched to a gene: 8. The CDR3 length is 16 residues. Drawing the rest from reference TRBV5-5 and TRBJ1-6, the complete variable domain is DAGVTQSPTHLIKTRGQQVTLRCSPISGHKSVSWYQQVLGQGPQFIFQYYEKEERGRGNFPDRFSARQFPNYSSELNVNALLLGDSALYLCASSLTGTDYNSPLHFGNGTRLTVT.

V and J are TRBV27 and TRBJ2-1; TRBD2 agrees at 10 bases. The CDR3 covers 16 residues. Germline assignment: CDR1 MNHEY and CDR2 SMNVEV (reference sequence). V was pared by 6 bases and J by 2 bases, with 7 bases of the junction left unmatched. CDR3 sequence reads: CASRSLLAGAYNEQFF. As DNA, the CDR3 is TGTGCCAGCAGGTCCCTGCTAGCGGGGGCCTACAATGAGCAGTTCTTC.

This clonotype has only a few counts. The chain joins TRBV3-1 to TRBJ2-1, with D hard to call. This CDR3 region has 14 residues. V lost 1 base to trimming and J lost 8 bases, with 12 bases between them. Germline loops: CDR1 LGHDT, CDR2 YNNKEL (reference sequence). This CDR3 is CASSQAPTVHEQFF. DNA of the CDR3: TGTGCCAGCAGCCAAGCTCCTACCGTGCATGAGCAGTTCTTC.

This clonotype came up a few times. The chain joins TRBV6-1 to TRBJ2-1; 8 bases are a match to TRBD2. The CDR3 has 13 amino acids. V shed 6 bases, J shed 9 bases, and the junction held 7 bases outside the gene matches. From germline, CDR1 is MNHNS and CDR2 SASEGT. CDR3 sequence (DNA): TGTGCCAGCAGGGGCGGGGGGCGGATTGAGCAGTTCTTC. Translation: CASRGGGRIEQFF.